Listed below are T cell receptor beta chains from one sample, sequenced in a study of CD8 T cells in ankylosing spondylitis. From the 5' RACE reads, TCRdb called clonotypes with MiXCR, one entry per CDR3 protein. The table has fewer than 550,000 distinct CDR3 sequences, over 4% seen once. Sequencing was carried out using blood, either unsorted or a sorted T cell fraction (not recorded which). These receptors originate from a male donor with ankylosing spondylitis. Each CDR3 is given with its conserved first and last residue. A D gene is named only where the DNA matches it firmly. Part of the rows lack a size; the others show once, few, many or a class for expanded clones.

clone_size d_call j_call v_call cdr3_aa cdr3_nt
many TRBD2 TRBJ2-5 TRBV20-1 CSARLAGVETQYF TGCAGTGCAAGACTAGCGGGAGTGGAGACCCAGTACTTC
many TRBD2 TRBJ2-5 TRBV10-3 CAISEILAGGETQYF TGTGCCATCAGTGAAATACTAGCGGGCGGAGAGACCCAGTACTTC
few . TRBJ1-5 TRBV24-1 CATSVSGQGSQPQHF TGTGCCACCAGTGTCTCCGGCCAGGGCTCTCAGCCCCAGCATTTT
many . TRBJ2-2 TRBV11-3 CASRQAWSGELFF TGTGCCTCCCGACAGGCGTGGAGCGGGGAGCTGTTTTTT
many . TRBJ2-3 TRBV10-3 CAISRGFMADTQYF TGTGCCATCAGTAGAGGATTTATGGCAGATACGCAGTATTTT
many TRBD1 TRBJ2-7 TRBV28 CASSLEGTGVTYEQYF TGTGCCAGCAGTTTGGAAGGGACAGGGGTAACCTACGAGCAGTACTTC
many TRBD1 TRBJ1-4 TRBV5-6 CASSLQGEDEKLFF TGTGCCAGCAGCTTACAGGGGGAGGATGAAAAACTGTTTTTT
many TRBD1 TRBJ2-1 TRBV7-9 CASTGTGSRIEQFF TGTGCCAGCACCGGGACAGGGAGTCGTATTGAGCAGTTCTTC
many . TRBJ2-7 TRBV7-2 CASSLRGSGSYEQYF TGTGCCAGCAGCTTAAGAGGGTCAGGCTCCTACGAGCAGTACTTC
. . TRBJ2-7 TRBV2 CASRDPYEQYF TGTGCCAGCAGGGACCCCTACGAGCAGTACTTC
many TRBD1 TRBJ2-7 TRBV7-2 CASSLDVLGTGIPYEQYF TGTGCCAGCAGCTTAGATGTTTTAGGGACAGGGATACCCTACGAGCAGTACTTC
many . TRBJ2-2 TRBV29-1 CSVETVWASGELFF TGCAGCGTTGAAACTGTTTGGGCTTCCGGGGAGCTGTTTTTT
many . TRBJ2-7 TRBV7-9 CASSPREGAADEQYF TGTGCCAGCAGCCCCAGGGAGGGGGCAGCTGACGAGCAGTACTTC
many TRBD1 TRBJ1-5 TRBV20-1 CSARDLFATGVGQPQHF TGCAGTGCTAGAGATCTGTTTGCCACAGGGGTTGGTCAGCCCCAGCATTTT
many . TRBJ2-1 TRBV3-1 CASSRGDLTINEQFF TGTGCCAGCAGCCGGGGGGACCTAACTATCAATGAGCAGTTCTTC
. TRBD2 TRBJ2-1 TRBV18 CASSRGLAGAYNEQFF TGTGCCAGCTCAAGGGGACTAGCGGGAGCCTACAATGAGCAGTTCTTC
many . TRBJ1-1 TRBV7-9 CASSTQAFF TGTGCCAGCAGCACCCAAGCTTTCTTT
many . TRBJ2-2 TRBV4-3 CASSPTLRGDTGELFF TGCGCCAGCAGCCCCACCCTCCGGGGCGACACCGGGGAGCTGTTTTTT
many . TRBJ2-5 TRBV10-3 CAISGIGETQYF TGTGCCATCAGTGGGATAGGGGAGACCCAGTACTTC
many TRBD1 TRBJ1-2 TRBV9 CASGTAANYGYTF TGTGCCAGCGGGACAGCCGCTAACTATGGCTACACCTTC
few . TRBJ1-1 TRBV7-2 CASSLRGGGPEAFF TGTGCCAGCAGCTTGAGGGGAGGGGGGCCTGAAGCTTTCTTT
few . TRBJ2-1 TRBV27 CASSFLSPGNEQFF TGTGCCAGCAGTTTCCTCTCGCCGGGGAATGAGCAGTTCTTC
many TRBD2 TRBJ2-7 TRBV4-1 CASSQQLAGFLMNSYEQYF TGCGCCAGCAGCCAACAACTAGCGGGGTTCTTAATGAACTCCTACGAGCAGTACTTC
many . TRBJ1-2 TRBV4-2 CASSPGQGHTF TGTGCCAGCAGCCCGGGGCAGGGGCACACCTTC
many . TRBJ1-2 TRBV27 CASSFLPGPLVYTF TGTGCCAGCAGTTTCCTCCCGGGACCTCTTGTCTACACCTTC
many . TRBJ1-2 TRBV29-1 CSVEDNSYGYTF TGCAGCGTTGAAGATAACAGCTATGGCTACACCTTC
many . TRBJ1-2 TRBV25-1 CASSRNYGYTF TGTGCCAGCAGTCGAAACTATGGCTACACCTTC
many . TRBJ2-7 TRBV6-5 CASSYSISYEQYF TGTGCCAGCAGTTACTCGATCTCGTACGAGCAGTACTTC
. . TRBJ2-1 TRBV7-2 CASSLRVGDNEQFF TGTGCCAGCAGCTTAAGGGTTGGCGACAATGAGCAGTTCTTC
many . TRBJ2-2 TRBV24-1 CATSDSSRANTGELFF TGTGCCACCAGTGATTCATCAAGGGCGAACACCGGGGAGCTGTTTTTT
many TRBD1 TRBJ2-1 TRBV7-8 CASSLEQGAFSNEQFF TGTGCCAGCAGCTTAGAGCAGGGGGCGTTTAGCAATGAGCAGTTCTTC
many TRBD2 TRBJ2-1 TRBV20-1 CSASIAGGPGEQFF TGCAGTGCTTCCATAGCGGGAGGGCCAGGTGAGCAGTTCTTC
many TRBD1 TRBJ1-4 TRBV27 CASSPGTGEEKLFF TGTGCCAGCAGTCCCGGGACAGGGGAGGAAAAACTGTTTTTT
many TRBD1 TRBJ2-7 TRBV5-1 CASSSLTGIPSYEQYF TGCGCCAGCAGCTCTCTGACAGGGATCCCCTCCTACGAGCAGTACTTC
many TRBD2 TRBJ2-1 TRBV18 CASSPGLAGANEQFF TGTGCCAGCTCACCGGGACTAGCGGGAGCCAATGAGCAGTTCTTC
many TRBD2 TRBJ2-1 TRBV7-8 CASSLVAGGRDEQFF TGTGCCAGCAGCTTAGTTGCGGGGGGTAGGGATGAGCAGTTCTTC
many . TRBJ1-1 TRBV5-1 CASSLVYSQNTEAFF TGCGCCAGCAGCTTGGTTTACAGCCAGAACACTGAAGCTTTCTTT
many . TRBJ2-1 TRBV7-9 CASSYGAGTYNEQFF TGTGCCAGCAGCTACGGTGCGGGGACTTACAATGAGCAGTTCTTC
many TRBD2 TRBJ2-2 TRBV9 CASSYNELAGNTGELFF TGTGCCAGCAGCTATAACGAACTAGCGGGTAACACCGGGGAGCTGTTTTTT
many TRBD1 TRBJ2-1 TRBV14 CASSQGTGLGEQFF TGTGCCAGCAGCCAAGGGACAGGTTTGGGGGAGCAGTTCTTC
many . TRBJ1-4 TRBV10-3 CAISETQLANEKLFF TGTGCCATCAGTGAGACACAGTTGGCTAATGAAAAACTGTTTTTT
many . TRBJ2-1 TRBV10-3 CAVGDRAGNEQFF TGTGCCGTGGGGGACCGCGCAGGGAATGAGCAGTTCTTC
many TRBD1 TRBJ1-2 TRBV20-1 CSAPDRKNYGYTF TGCAGTGCTCCGGACAGGAAGAACTATGGCTACACCTTC
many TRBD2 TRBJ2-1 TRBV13 CASSLDPGTSQYNEQFF TGTGCCAGCAGCTTAGATCCAGGGACTAGCCAATACAATGAGCAGTTCTTC
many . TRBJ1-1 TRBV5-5 CASSFLSGHTEAFF TGTGCCAGCAGCTTTTTGTCGGGCCACACTGAAGCTTTCTTT
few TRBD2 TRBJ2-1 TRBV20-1 CSARGLAGVVEQFF TGCAGTGCTAGAGGACTAGCGGGAGTCGTTGAGCAGTTCTTC
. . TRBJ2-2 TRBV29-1 CSVETPPSNTGELFF TGCAGCGTTGAAACCCCCCCAAGCAACACCGGGGAGCTGTTTTTT
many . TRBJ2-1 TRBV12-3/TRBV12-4 CASSSPWSSYNEQFF TGTGCCAGCAGTTCTCCTTGGAGCTCCTACAATGAGCAGTTCTTC
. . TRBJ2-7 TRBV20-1 CSAKLLTAFYEQYF TGCAGTGCTAAACTTTTGACAGCGTTCTACGAGCAGTACTTC
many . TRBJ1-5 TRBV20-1 CSARDRQTSNQPQHF TGCAGTGCTAGAGACAGACAGACTAGCAATCAGCCCCAGCATTTT
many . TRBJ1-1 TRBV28 CASSRIRGTEAFF TGTGCCAGCAGCAGAATCCGGGGCACTGAAGCTTTCTTT
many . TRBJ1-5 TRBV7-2 CAPLGQGGQPQHF TGTGCCCCTCTTGGGCAGGGAGGTCAGCCCCAGCATTTT
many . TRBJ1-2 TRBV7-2 CASSKGEGYGYTF TGTGCCAGCAGCAAGGGGGAGGGCTATGGCTACACCTTC